This T cell receptor (beta chain) was captured by sequencing in a study of blood T cells in healthy people across ages. This clonotype is a singleton in its sample. What it binds is not known. The ends lost 3 bases at V and 14 bases at J; junction bases unmatched: 18. Germline-derived CDR1 and CDR2 are DFQATT and SNEGSKA (reference sequence). This CDR3 region has 16 residues. Study-level results: Compared with aged donors, long-lived donors showed fewer expanded clones, suggesting selection.

The authors ran a second PCR of about 6 to 11 cycles using a sample-barcoded 5' primer and a J-beta primer mix. A single record per CDR3 protein comes from TCRdb applying MiXCR to the 5' RACE reads. The table records 1,800,000 or so distinct CDR3 sequences, 35% to 50% of them present only once. The sequence was obtained from a human donor in good health. Source material: blood. V usage is TRBV20-1 and J usage is TRBJ1-6, with TRBD1 identical over 8 bases. The CDR3 DNA is TGCAGTGCTAGTACGTGGCGACAGGGGCAAAGAGAAGCCCTCCACTTT. This encodes CSASTWRQGQREALHF.